This T cell receptor beta chain was obtained from a study of cytomegalovirus exposure and HLA in healthy donors. Study-level points and caveats: According to reports, the classifier identified cytomegalovirus status with high specificity and sensitivity.

TCRdb's table, derived via immunoSEQ multiplex PCR, lists solely in-frame clones and lacks some. The sample lists about 160,000 clones; around 92% were seen once. The CDR3 has 12 amino acids. V was trimmed by 3 bases and J by 3 bases, leaving 6 bases between them. Per the germline V gene, CDR1 is SGDLS and CDR2 is YYNGEE. As to this clone: Its antigen is not known.

Sequences were obtained from PBMCs. The clonotype comes from a young woman in good health and CMV-seropositive. This chain connects TRBV9 to TRBJ1-1, with D unresolved. CDR3 nucleotides: TGTGCCAGCAGCGCCGAGTACACTGAAGCTTTCTTT. It translates to CASSAEYTEAFF.